This TCR beta chain was obtained from a study of blood T cell repertoires in COVID-19. In the study overall: There were acute and convalescent COVID-19 samples, and they came from the United States, Italy and Spain. T cells, B-cell-depleted T cells, or PBMCs supplied cDNA or gDNA.

Cohort placement rested on clinical history that participants reported themselves. As processed by the authors: Amplification from reference gene primers served as the basis for estimated nucleated cell counts. TCRdb keeps only in-frame clones here, not all; method: immunoSEQ multiplex PCR. V and J calls and clone size are those listed in that table; D and trimming were worked out from the DNA. The sample has roughly 170,000 clones; roughly 83% are singletons. Sequencing was done on a sample of PBMCs or T cells enriched from blood (not recorded which). The receptor was isolated from a woman aged 45-59 years who had recovered from COVID-19.

In DNA, the CDR3 is TGTGCCAGCAGCTCGATTCGGGGGGGAGAGACCCAGTACTTC. It specifies CASSSIRGGETQYF. The rearrangement uses TRBV7-8 and TRBJ2-5, with TRBD2 matching over 8 bases. The CDR3 totals 14 residues. The V gene's germline CDR1 is SGHVS and CDR2 FQNEAQ. With V trimmed by 4 bases and J by 4 bases, 5 bases remained unmatched.